One and the same sample provided the 12 T cell receptor beta chains below, sequenced in a study of beta chain features in type 1 diabetes (dated 2018 in TCRdb). Study-wide findings and limitations: A moderate but significant shortening of TCRB CDR3 length was observed in type 1 diabetes patients in all four CD4+ subsets.

What these receptors recognize is not known. Library generation was performed with the immunoSEQ multiplex PCR assay. All of the isolated RNA was reverse transcribed with the High Capacity cDNA Reverse Transcription Kit, so expressed TCRB transcripts were sequenced. The clones in this table, taken by TCRdb from immuneACCESS, are in-frame only. Not every clone is retained; where verified, under half of the shortfall comes from an unresolved V gene, and the cause of the rest is unknown. Recorded for this sample are around 240,000 clones; approximately 16% of them occurred a single time. The ten most abundant clones make up approximately 0.087% of the sample. Sequencing was done on a sample of naive CD4+ T cells from blood. In the paper's terms, the cell subset or site label means: true naive CD4+ T cells. The receptors were sampled from a man aged 25 to 40 with type 1 diabetes.

The rearrangement links TRBV4-2 to TRBJ1-2; D possibly corresponds to TRBD1 (6 bases). V was pared by 0 bases and J by 4 bases, with 12 bases between. In germline, CDR1 is LGHNA, CDR2 YNFKEQ. This CDR3 is 15 amino acids long. Written as DNA, the CDR3 is TGTGCCAGCAGCCAAGAGACAGGCGCAACCTATGGCTACACCTTC. This sequence encodes CASSQETGATYGYTF.

Written as DNA, the CDR3 is TGTGCCAGCAGCGTAGGTAGCGGGAAGGACCACGAGCAGTACTTC. It translates to CASSVGSGKDHEQYF. The chain uses TRBV9 and TRBJ2-7; 8 bases agree with TRBD2. Germline CDR1 reads SGDLS; CDR2 reads YYNGEE. J lost 5 bases, V lost 0 bases, and 7 bases had no gene match. The CDR3 length is 15 residues.

This sequence joins TRBV7-2 and TRBJ1-2; D not certain. V was trimmed by 7 bases and J by 4 bases, leaving 13 bases between them. The CDR3 totals 13 residues. Germline CDR1 is SGHTA and CDR2 is FQGNSA. For the CDR3, the DNA is TGTGCCAGCACCCCCGGAGTGGCCTATGGCTACACCTTC. As protein: CASTPGVAYGYTF.

A few counts support this clone. The rearrangement links TRBV4-3 to TRBJ2-2; D gene unclear. V was pared by 1 base and J by 6 bases, with 12 bases between. This CDR3 is 15 amino acids long. Germline lookup yields CDR1 LGHNA and CDR2 YSLEER. As DNA, the CDR3 is TGCGCCAGCAGCCAAGCGCCGTCCTGGGCCGGGGAGCTGTTTTTT. Residues: CASSQAPSWAGELFF.

This clone was recorded at least ten times. The rearrangement uses TRBV29-1 and TRBJ2-5; 8 nucleotides match TRBD1. Trimming took 7 bases from V and 2 from J; bases not matched to a gene: 3. Germline V lookup: CDR1 SQVTM, CDR2 ANQGSEA. The CDR3 is 12 residues long. The CDR3 nucleotides read TGCAGCGGGGGACAGGAACAAGAGACCCAGTACTTC. It encodes CSGGQEQETQYF.

The chain recombines TRBV28 with TRBJ2-3; 7 bases line up with TRBD2. The CDR3 loop spans 16 amino acids. V was clipped by 4 bases and J by 2 bases; unmatched bases: 9. The V gene's germline CDR1 is MDHEN and CDR2 SYDVKM. The CDR3, as DNA: TGTGCCAGCAGTTCCCTTGGGAGGGGATACACAGATACGCAGTATTTT. Translated, it gives CASSSLGRGYTDTQYF. The whole variable domain, remainder taken from reference TRBV28 and TRBJ2-3, is DVKVTQSSRYLVKRTGEKVFLECVQDMDHENMFWYRQDPGLGLRLIYFSYDVKMKEKGDIPEGYSVSREKKERFSLILESASTNQTSMYLCASSSLGRGYTDTQYFGPGTRLTVL.

CDR3 sequence reads: CSVATSGQGLMNTEAFF. The CDR3 DNA reads TGCAGCGTTGCGACGTCAGGACAGGGGCTTATGAACACTGAAGCTTTCTTT. J is TRBJ1-1 and V is TRBV29-1; 9 positions match TRBD1. CDR1 is SQVTM, CDR2 ANQGSEA, per germline. The J segment lost 0 bases and the V segment lost 4 bases, leaving 12 bases of the junction unmatched. The CDR3 contains 17 residues.

The chain uses TRBV28 and TRBJ2-7, with 8 bases lining up with TRBD1. The CDR3 runs 15 residues. V dropped 10 bases and J dropped 3; count of bases not matched to a gene: 14. Germline V gives CDR1 MDHEN, CDR2 SYDVKM. The CDR3 DNA sequence: TGTGCCACCGAGGGGTCACGGGACAGGCTCTACGAGCAGTACTTC. Protein product: CATEGSRDRLYEQYF.

This clone was picked up a small number of times. V gene TRBV10-3 combines with J gene TRBJ2-3; 7 positions match TRBD1. V lost 5 bases and J lost 2; bases outside the gene matches: 4. This CDR3 spans 14 amino acids. The germline gives CDR1 ENHRY, CDR2 SYGVKD. The CDR3 spells CAISRDRYTDTQYF. The CDR3 bases are TGTGCCATCAGTCGGGACAGATACACAGATACGCAGTATTTT.

This clone occurred a few times. V usage is TRBV27 and J usage is TRBJ2-7; TRBD1 aligns across 9 bases. CDR1 MNHEY and CDR2 SMNVEV come from the germline V gene (reference sequence). V gave up 6 bases and J gave up 4 bases; unmatched junction bases: 4. The CDR3 is 13 residues long. This CDR3 is CASSHDRGYEQYF. The DNA of the CDR3 is TGTGCCAGCAGCCACGACAGGGGGTACGAGCAGTACTTC.

The J gene is TRBJ1-3, the V gene TRBV30, with D uncertain. V lost 2 bases and J 0 bases, leaving 5 bases between the germline ends. CDR1 is GTSNPN, CDR2 SVGIG, per germline (reference sequence). The CDR3 consists of 13 residues. The CDR3 bases are TGTGCCTGGAGTCGGAACTCTGGAAACACCATATATTTT. Its protein is CAWSRNSGNTIYF. Full variable domain (missing parts from reference TRBV30 and TRBJ1-3): SQTIHQWPATLVQPVGSPLSLECTVEGTSNPNLYWYRQAAGRGLQLLFYSVGIGQISSEVPQNLSASRPQDRQFILSSKKLLLSDSGFYLCAWSRNSGNTIYFGEGSWLTVV.

This clone was detected a few times. The chain links TRBV7-2 to TRBJ2-5; no firm D call. Germline values: CDR1 SGHTA, CDR2 FQGNSA. V was pared by 5 bases and J by 2 bases, with 9 bases between. This CDR3 spans 13 amino acids. The CDR3 coding sequence is TGTGCCAGCAGCGGACGGTCACAAGAGACCCAGTACTTC. Translation: CASSGRSQETQYF.